These 6 T cell receptor beta chains share one sample of origin, sequenced in a study of T cells in Graves' hyperthyroidism and ophthalmopathy (dated by TCRdb to about 2019). The receptor library was made with multiplex PCR. TCRdb records Illumina HiSeq 2000 as the sequencer. The TCR beta CDR3 regions were amplified from the RNA transcripts. The TCR CDR3 was subjected to a first round of RT-PCR using the HTBI primer set and the Qiagen OneStep RT-PCR kit. In TCRdb, the public reads were trimmed at Q25 with fastp and aligned with MiXCR, with productive beta chains retained. Each record represents a unique CDR3 protein, reported with the most common genes and DNA among its rows. In all, the sample holds around 500,000 distinct CDR3 sequences, and about an eighth of those were seen once. The ten largest account for less than 20% of the sample. Material for sequencing was blood. The source is a woman under 30 with Graves' hyperthyroidism.

This clonotype was seen ten or more times. This chain uses TRBV7-3 with TRBJ1-2; no firm D call. V lost 4 bases to trimming and J lost 0 bases, with 6 bases between them. Germline V lookup: CDR1 SGHTA, CDR2 FQGTGA. This CDR3 comprises 13 residues. This CDR3 is CASSSHPNYGYTF. The CDR3, as DNA: TGTGCCAGCAGCTCTCACCCTAACTATGGCTACACCTTC.

This clonotype was seen many times. A junction boundary mismatches the germline segment, possibly from a read error. The chain carries TRBV20-1 and TRBJ1-1, with unresolved D. This CDR3 spans 17 amino acids. Per germline, CDR1 DFQATT and CDR2 SNEGSKA (reference sequence). The CDR3 here is CRASGGGIGDVNTEAFF. CDR3 in DNA: TGCAGGGCTAGTGGAGGAGGGATTGGAGATGTGAACACTGAAGCTTTCTTT.

This clonotype was seen at least ten times. The chain joins TRBV30 to TRBJ1-4; the D is unclear. The CDR3 totals 11 residues. The germline V and J ends were trimmed by 3 bases and 8 bases, with 7 bases remaining between them. CDR1 and CDR2 (germline): GTSNPN, SVGIG (reference sequence). CDR3 sequence: CAWSVAEKLFF. The CDR3 DNA sequence: TGTGCCTGGAGCGTGGCGGAAAAACTGTTTTTT.

This clonotype has at least ten counts. The chain uses TRBV20-1 and TRBJ2-1, with TRBD2 as a possible D gene (5 bases). Germline CDR1 and CDR2: DFQATT and SNEGSKA (reference sequence). The CDR3 has 13 residues. The DNA for the CDR3 is TGCGGAAGCTTGGGAGTGAGGTGGAATGAGCAGTTCTTC. It specifies CGSLGVRWNEQFF.

The V and J genes are TRBV14 and TRBJ2-7, with 12 bases that match TRBD2. V dropped 4 bases and J dropped 3; count of bases not matched to a gene: 10. Germline lookup yields CDR1 SGHDN and CDR2 FVKESK. CDR3 length: 17 residues. The CDR3 coding sequence is TGTGCCAGCAGCCCCCGAATTGGACTAGCGGGATTCTACGAGCAGTACTTC. It encodes CASSPRIGLAGFYEQYF. Full variable domain (remainder filled in from reference TRBV14 and TRBJ2-7): EAGVTQFPSHSVIEKGQTVTLRCDPISGHDNLYWYRRVMGKEIKFLLHFVKESKQDESGMPNNRFLAERTGGTYSTLKVQPAELEDSGVYFCASSPRIGLAGFYEQYFGPGTRLTVT.

The chain combines TRBV30 with TRBJ1-2; D is unclear. The V end was cut by 4 bases, the J end by 4 bases, with 10 bases between. The CDR3 is 12 residues long. CDR1 and CDR2 from the germline V gene are GTSNPN and SVGIG (reference sequence). The chain's CDR3 is CAWTKGGYGYTF. Here the CDR3 DNA reads TGTGCCTGGACGAAGGGAGGCTATGGCTACACCTTC.